This TCR beta chain was captured by sequencing in a study of control samples from healthy donors and cancer patients. The repertoire was sequenced with immunoSEQ multiplex PCR; TCRdb's copy has only in-frame clones and lacks some. The table includes about 55,000 clones, around 90% detected once. Germline-derived CDR1 and CDR2 are MNHEY and SVGAGI. This CDR3 spans 12 amino acids. Between the trimmed V and J ends, which lost 6 bases and 2 bases, there was a span of 6 bases. The chain couples TRBV6-5 to TRBJ2-3, with D unresolved. The sequencing sample was made of blood. The receptor comes from a man aged 45-65 years in good health. The CDR3 reads CASSRNTDTQYF. The CDR3 DNA sequence: TGTGCCAGCAGCCGAAACACAGATACGCAGTATTTT.